These 30 T cell receptor beta chains originate from one sample sequenced in a study of T cells in Graves' hyperthyroidism and ophthalmopathy. The TCR beta CDR3 regions underwent amplification using RNA transcripts as the source. HTBI primers were employed in a first-round RT-PCR of the TCR CDR3. One entry per CDR3 protein results from TCRdb running MiXCR on the multiplex PCR reads. The data show about 720,000 distinct CDR3 sequences, around 19% seen once. Sequenced material: blood. The source is a woman between 45 and 60 years old with Graves' hyperthyroidism that later progressed to Graves' ophthalmopathy.

The chain combines TRBV7-6 with TRBJ2-1; 7 bases line up with TRBD1. The length of the CDR3 is 17 residues. Germline trimming cut 5 bases from V and 0 bases from J; bases unmatched to any gene: 10. Germline V CDR1 and CDR2: SGHVS, FNYEAQ. In nucleotides, the CDR3 is TGTGCCAGCAGCCCATCGACAGGGCCGAGCTCCTACAATGAGCAGTTCTTC. Its translation is CASSPSTGPSSYNEQFF.

This clonotype was seen just once. A much larger clonotype is one base distant, so this may be a read error. This chain joins TRBV3-1 and TRBJ1-1; 7 bases map to TRBD1. This CDR3 is 15 amino acids long. The germline V gene encodes CDR1 LGHDT and CDR2 YNNKEL (reference sequence). CDR3 in amino acids: CASSDRVVSRTETFF. DNA of the CDR3: TGTGCCAGCAGCGACAGGGTAGTTTCGAGAACTGAAACTTTCTTT.

This clonotype appeared many times. The chain carries TRBV6-1 and TRBJ1-5; 7 nucleotides agree with TRBD1. Germline V CDR1 and CDR2: MNHNS, SASEGT. V dropped 6 bases and J dropped 7; count of bases not matched to a gene: 9. The CDR3 loop spans 14 amino acids. The CDR3 nucleotides read TGTGCCAGCAGACCGACAGGGTCCGGCCAGCCCCAGCATTTT. The encoded protein is CASRPTGSGQPQHF.

This clonotype turned up a few times. The V gene is TRBV6-2 or TRBV6-3, the J gene TRBJ2-6; D not resolved. This CDR3 has 16 residues. Trimming pared 4 bases from V and 0 bases from J, leaving 10 bases between. Per germline, CDR1 MNHEY and CDR2 SVGEGT. The DNA for the CDR3 is TGTGCCAGCAGTTCGACTCGGGTCTCTGGGGCCAACGTCCTGACTTTC. It yields the protein CASSSTRVSGANVLTF.

This clonotype appeared many times. The chain couples TRBV3-1 to TRBJ2-3, with 13 bases fitting TRBD2. J gave up 6 bases and V 3 bases, and 3 bases lay outside the gene matches. Germline CDR1 and CDR2: LGHDT and YNNKEL (reference sequence). The CDR3 consists of 15 residues. The CDR3 loop reads CASSHTSGGEDTQYF. The CDR3 DNA reads TGTGCCAGCAGCCATACTAGCGGGGGGGAGGATACGCAGTATTTT.

The DNA for the CDR3 is TGTGCCATGGTTCAGGGGGCTGGGGACACTGAAGCTTTCTTT. It yields the protein CAMVQGAGDTEAFF. The chain carries TRBV10-3 and TRBJ1-1; TRBD1 aligns across 8 bases. Germline CDR1 and CDR2: ENHRY and SYGVKD. This CDR3 has 14 amino acids. With 9 bases clipped from V and 3 bases from J, the junction kept 9 bases outside the gene matches.

The chain joins TRBV6-4 to TRBJ2-6; D might be TRBD1 (5 bases). The CDR3 contains 15 residues. V lost 4 bases, J lost 0 bases, and 7 bases lay in between. The germline V gene encodes CDR1 MRHNA and CDR2 SNTAGT. CDR3: CASSVGHSGANVLTF. The DNA of the CDR3 is TGTGCCAGCAGTGTCGGACACTCTGGGGCCAACGTCCTGACTTTC.

In its sample, this clonotype was seen many times. The V call is TRBV20-1, the J call TRBJ2-7; the match to TRBD2 covers 9 bases. CDR3 size: 13 residues. With V trimmed by 1 base and J by 2 bases, 0 bases remained unmatched. CDR1 is DFQATT, CDR2 SNEGSKA, per germline (reference sequence). The CDR3 DNA reads as TGCAGTGCTAGAGGGACTAGCGCCTACGAGCAGTACTTC. Translated: CSARGTSAYEQYF.

The chain has TRBV19 and TRBJ1-2; D is possibly TRBD1 (6 bases). Per the germline V gene, CDR1 is LNHDA and CDR2 is SQIVND (reference sequence). CDR3 length: 14 amino acids. V dropped 4 bases and J dropped 4 bases, with 13 bases sitting between them. The CDR3 reads CASSTTGRIYGYTF. The CDR3 DNA is TGTGCCAGTAGTACGACAGGACGTATCTATGGCTACACCTTC.

There are many counts of this clonotype. The V call is TRBV11-2, the J call TRBJ2-3, with D unresolved. Deletions cut 1 base from V and 2 bases from J, with 13 bases between. Germline assignment: CDR1 SGHAT and CDR2 FQNNGV. The CDR3 has 16 residues. The CDR3 nucleotides are TGTGCCAGCAGCTTAGTTAGCCTTCCCCCCACAGATACGCAGTATTTT. It codes for CASSLVSLPPTDTQYF.

The chain couples TRBV5-5 to TRBJ1-2, with 10 bases fitting TRBD1. V dropped 0 bases and J dropped 7; count of bases not matched to a gene: 9. This CDR3 contains 16 residues. Germline V gene sequence: CDR1 SGHKS, CDR2 YYEKEE (reference sequence). Here the CDR3 DNA reads TGTGCCAGCAGCTTGGGACAGGGGGCTGTTTTGTCTGGCTACACCTTC. Amino acid sequence: CASSLGQGAVLSGYTF.

This clonotype was counted many times. The chain uses TRBV6-1 and TRBJ1-1; TRBD1 matches 9 bases. Germline V gene sequence: CDR1 MNHNS, CDR2 SASEGT. This CDR3 comprises 13 residues. Losses at the gene ends were 7 bases for V and 4 bases for J; bases not matched to a gene: 4. The CDR3 spells CASNYRGPTEAFF. The CDR3 DNA sequence: TGTGCCAGCAATTACAGGGGGCCCACTGAAGCTTTCTTT.

The table lists this clonotype with a few counts. The rearrangement links TRBV6-1 to TRBJ1-1; TRBD1 matches at 7 bases. The CDR3 spans 14 residues. Germline V CDR1 and CDR2: MNHNS, SASEGT. The ends lost 5 bases at V and 1 base at J; junction bases unmatched: 4. DNA of the CDR3: TGTGCCAGCAGTAACTACAGGGGGAACACTGAAGCTTTCTTT. Amino acids: CASSNYRGNTEAFF.

This clonotype was observed many times. The chain employs TRBV11-2 and TRBJ1-1; the match to TRBD1 covers 8 bases. V dropped 6 bases and J dropped 5; count of bases not matched to a gene: 5. Germline V CDR1 and CDR2: SGHAT, FQNNGV. This CDR3 has 13 residues. CDR3 sequence: CASRLNRGTEAFF. CDR3 in DNA: TGTGCCAGCAGACTCAACAGGGGGACTGAAGCTTTCTTT.

This clonotype was observed once. The V call is TRBV5-4, the J call TRBJ1-1; a weak D match, TRBD1 (5 bases). Germline CDR1 SGHNT, CDR2 YYREEE (reference sequence). Deletions cut 3 bases from V and 1 base from J, with 13 bases between. This CDR3 has 15 amino acids. The CDR3 is CASSWVGLANTEAFF. CDR3 DNA: TGTGCCAGCAGCTGGGTGGGACTCGCGAACACTGAAGCTTTCTTT. Variable domain in full (rest from reference TRBV5-4 and TRBJ1-1): ETGVTQSPTHLIKTRGQQVTLRCSSQSGHNTVSWYQQALGQGPQFIFQYYREEENGRGNFPPRFSGLQFPNYSSELNVNALELDDSALYLCASSWVGLANTEAFFGQGTRLTVV.

This clonotype came up a few times. The chain recombines TRBV5-8 with TRBJ2-1; D possibly corresponds to TRBD2 (6 bases). Germline assignment: CDR1 SGHTS and CDR2 YDEGEE. With 3 bases removed from V and 9 bases from J, the gap between germline ends came to 16 bases. This CDR3 has 14 amino acids. Written as DNA, the CDR3 is TGTGCCAGCAGCTCCGGGACTCGAGGCGGTGAGCAGTTCTTC. Protein: CASSSGTRGGEQFF.

The CDR3 bases are TGTGCCAGCATCCCTCTATTCGGGAGCTCCTACGAGCAGTACTTC. Protein product: CASIPLFGSSYEQYF. V usage is TRBV6-1 and J usage is TRBJ2-7; TRBD2 might be the D (6 bases). The CDR3 has 15 residues. Germline V CDR1 and CDR2: MNHNS, SASEGT. Trimming removed 7 bases from V and 0 bases from J, with 16 bases in between.

This clonotype was picked up many times. The rearrangement uses TRBV2 and TRBJ2-5, with 11 bases lining up with TRBD2. In germline, CDR1 is SNHLY, CDR2 FYNNEI. The CDR3 has 15 amino acids. V was pared by 4 bases and J by 4 bases, with 5 bases of the junction left unmatched. This CDR3 is CASSASGGPRETQYF. Written as DNA, the CDR3 is TGTGCCAGCAGTGCTAGCGGGGGGCCCCGAGAGACCCAGTACTTC.

This clonotype has more than one count but fewer than ten. CDR3 coding DNA: TGTGCCAGCAGCGATGGACTAGCGGGGGGTTCCTACAATGAGCAGTTCTTC. Its translation is CASSDGLAGGSYNEQFF. The J gene is TRBJ2-1, the V gene TRBV9, with 14 bases aligning to TRBD2. J was trimmed by 1 base and V by 3 bases; bases with no gene match: 3. Germline lookup yields CDR1 SGDLS and CDR2 YYNGEE. The CDR3 has 17 residues.

In this sample, this clonotype turned up many times. J is TRBJ1-1 and V is TRBV2, with 9 bases fitting TRBD1. Germline V lookup: CDR1 SNHLY, CDR2 FYNNEI. This CDR3 has 17 residues. J was trimmed by 3 bases and V by 5 bases; bases with no gene match: 13. The CDR3 loop is CASSYAGTGIGDTEAFF. The CDR3 nucleotides are TGTGCCAGCAGTTACGCCGGGACAGGGATCGGCGACACTGAAGCTTTCTTT.

This clonotype came up many times. DNA for the CDR3: TGTGCCAGCAGTGGGCGTCTTGAGGGGGAGCAGTTCTTC. Translating gives CASSGRLEGEQFF. The rearrangement uses TRBV6-1 and TRBJ2-1; tentatively, D is TRBD1 or TRBD2 (5 bases each). V lost 4 bases to trimming and J lost 10 bases, with 14 bases between them. The CDR3 is 13 amino acids. Germline-derived CDR1 and CDR2 are MNHNS and SASEGT.

The table lists this clonotype with a few counts. The chain recombines TRBV19 with TRBJ1-5, with D hard to call. V was shortened by 3 bases and J by 0 bases, with 9 bases between the two germline ends. This CDR3 comprises 15 residues. CDR1 is LNHDA and CDR2 is SQIVND in the germline V gene (reference sequence). The CDR3 DNA follows: TGTGCCAGTAGTATGAGAGGGATTAGCAATCAGCCCCAGCATTTT. This encodes CASSMRGISNQPQHF.

This clonotype was recorded once. The chain couples TRBV12-3 or TRBV12-4 to TRBJ1-6, with D possibly being TRBD1 (6 bases). The CDR3 sequence is 15 residues long. V was clipped by 4 bases and J by 1 base, with 8 bases between them. The CDR3 protein is CASSSGASYNSPLHF. The CDR3, as DNA: TGTGCCAGCAGTTCAGGGGCATCCTATAATTCACCCCTCCACTTT.

This clonotype was detected many times. This rearrangement joins TRBV12-3 or TRBV12-4 to TRBJ2-2, with 8 bases matching TRBD1. This CDR3 is built from 18 residues. With 4 bases clipped from V and 4 bases from J, the junction kept 14 bases outside the gene matches. In nucleotides, the CDR3 is TGTGCCAGCAGTTCCCTATATGGGGGACAGGCGACCACCGGGGAGCTGTTTTTT. Translated: CASSSLYGGQATTGELFF.

The V and J genes are TRBV7-9 and TRBJ2-5, with 8 bases aligning to TRBD1. J lost 5 bases, V lost 4 bases, and 6 bases had no gene match. The CDR3 consists of 14 residues. The germline V gene encodes CDR1 SEHNR and CDR2 FQNEAQ (reference sequence). The CDR3 coding sequence is TGTGCCAGCAGCTCCCCAGGGGGCTGGGAGACCCAGTACTTC. This translates into CASSSPGGWETQYF.

This clonotype was detected a few times. CDR3 in amino acids: CASSIGTGRSGNTIYF. The CDR3 coding sequence is TGTGCCAGCAGCATTGGGACAGGAAGATCTGGAAACACCATATATTTT. The J gene is TRBJ1-3, the V gene TRBV7-2, with 8 bases identical to TRBD1. With 5 bases clipped from V and 1 base from J, the junction kept 7 bases outside the gene matches. The CDR3 is made up of 16 amino acids. Germline CDR1 is SGHTA and CDR2 is FQGNSA.

There are a few counts of this clonotype. This sequence joins TRBV20-1 and TRBJ2-5; 8 bases are shared with TRBD2. V lost 2 bases to trimming and J lost 5 bases; unmatched junction nucleotides: 13. CDR3 length: 16 amino acids. Germline CDR1 and CDR2: DFQATT and SNEGSKA (reference sequence). The CDR3 loop is CSARSGRRGVGETQYF. Written as DNA, the CDR3 is TGCAGTGCTAGATCAGGGCGGCGGGGGGTCGGGGAGACCCAGTACTTC.

This clonotype has a handful of counts. Mismatch with germline at one junction end may stem from a read error. This chain joins TRBV11-3 and TRBJ2-1, with 14 bases aligning to TRBD2. There are 16 residues in the CDR3. Germline V CDR1 and CDR2: SGHNT, YENEEA. CDR3 sequence (DNA): TGTGCCAACAGCCGGAGGACTAGCGGGGGGAGTAATGAGCAGTTCTTC. Translating gives CANSRRTSGGSNEQFF.

This sequence joins TRBV10-2 and TRBJ1-3; D is unclear. The V end lost 4 bases, the J end lost 0 bases, and 7 bases lay between the germline ends. The CDR3 covers 14 residues. CDR1 and CDR2 from the germline V gene are WSHSY and SAAADI. This CDR3 is CASSGTVSGNTIYF. In DNA, the CDR3 is TGCGCCAGCAGTGGGACTGTCTCTGGAAACACCATATATTTT.

The V gene is TRBV15, the J gene TRBJ1-5, with D tentatively TRBD1 (5 bases). Germline values: CDR1 LNHNV, CDR2 YYDKDF (reference sequence). The V end was cut by 11 bases, the J end by 7 bases, with 12 bases between. This CDR3 region has 11 residues. CDR3 in DNA: TGTGCCTCCGGGGGAGGGCAGCCCCAGCATTTT. Translation: CASGGGQPQHF. The whole variable domain, filled in from reference TRBV15 and TRBJ1-5, reads DAMVIQNPRYQVTQFGKPVTLSCSQTLNHNVMYWYQQKSSQAPKLLFHYYDKDFNNEADTPDNFQSRRPNTSFCFLDIRSPGLGDTAMYLCASGGGQPQHFGDGTRLSIL.